These 29 T cell receptor beta chains share one sample of origin, sequenced in a study of T cell clones after liver transplantation. Data came from immunoSEQ multiplex PCR; TCRdb stores just in-frame clones and leaves some out. This table has over 50,000 clones, about 81% appearing once. The input for sequencing was CD4+ T cells from blood, taken before liver transplant. These receptors originate from a human donor who received a liver transplant.

The gene calls are TRBV5-1 and TRBJ1-6; no definite D call. The CDR3 runs to 14 residues. Trimming removed 5 bases at V and 10 bases at J, with 16 bases between. Germline V gene data show CDR1 as SGHRS and CDR2 as YFSETQ. The CDR3 reads CASSPGERNSPLHF. As DNA, the CDR3 is TGCGCCAGCAGTCCTGGGGAAAGGAACTCACCCCTCCACTTT. The whole variable domain, remainder taken from reference TRBV5-1 and TRBJ1-6, is KAGVTQTPRYLIKTRGQQVTLSCSPISGHRSVSWYQQTPGQGLQFLFEYFSETQRNKGNFPGRFSGRQFSNSRSEMNVSTLELGDSALYLCASSPGERNSPLHFGNGTRLTVT.

The chain combines TRBV14 with TRBJ2-1; the D gene is possibly TRBD1 (5 bases). The ends were cut back, 1 base at V and 3 bases at J, with 7 bases in the middle. CDR1 SGHDN and CDR2 FVKESK come from the germline V gene. This CDR3 is 14 amino acids long. The CDR3 spells CASSQGTYYNEQFF. The CDR3 DNA is TGTGCCAGCAGCCAAGGGACATACTACAATGAGCAGTTCTTC.

This chain uses TRBV28 with TRBJ1-5; D remains ambiguous. V shed 2 bases and J shed 7 bases, with 18 bases lying between them. Germline V lookup: CDR1 MDHEN, CDR2 SYDVKM. This CDR3 is 16 amino acids long. CDR3 sequence reads: CASSLPRISRSQPQHF. DNA of the CDR3: TGTGCCAGCAGTTTACCCAGAATCTCACGCTCCCAGCCCCAGCATTTT.

The V gene is TRBV28, the J gene TRBJ2-2, with D maybe TRBD1 (6 bases). Germline lookup yields CDR1 MDHEN and CDR2 SYDVKM. The CDR3 runs to 16 residues. The ends were cut back, 3 bases at V and 6 bases at J, with 17 bases in the middle. The CDR3 DNA is TGTGCCAGCAGTTTCTCCCCTGGGGGCAGCTCCGGGGAGCTGTTTTTT. Its translation: CASSFSPGGSSGELFF.

The chain employs TRBV11-2 and TRBJ2-5; 8 positions agree with TRBD1. V lost 2 bases and J lost 5; bases outside the gene matches: 13. From germline, CDR1 is SGHAT and CDR2 FQNNGV. This CDR3 has 17 residues. The CDR3 sequence is CASSLMGTGATWETQYF. The CDR3 DNA follows: TGTGCCAGCAGCTTAATGGGGACAGGCGCTACTTGGGAGACCCAGTACTTC.

The chain uses TRBV11-3 and TRBJ2-5, with 7 bases matching TRBD1. Germline V gives CDR1 SGHNT, CDR2 YENEEA. The V and J ends lost 5 bases and 5 bases, in that order; junction bases with no gene match: 11. This CDR3 has 15 residues. The CDR3 DNA reads as TGTGCCAGCAGCCCTAATGGACAGGTCCGGGAGACCCAGTACTTC. The encoded protein is CASSPNGQVRETQYF.

This clone was detected once. The V gene is TRBV19, the J gene TRBJ1-4; the D gene is possibly TRBD1 (5 bases). The germline V gene has CDR1 LNHDA and CDR2 SQIVND (reference sequence). V lost 0 bases to trimming and J lost 5 bases, with 7 bases between them. The CDR3 loop spans 14 amino acids. In nucleotides, the CDR3 is TGTGCCAGTAGTATAGATCGGGGCAATGAAAAACTGTTTTTT. Amino acids: CASSIDRGNEKLFF.

This clone was counted a single time. V and J are TRBV27 and TRBJ2-3, with 14 bases lining up with TRBD2. V shed 4 bases, J shed 2 bases, and the junction held 8 bases outside the gene matches. The V gene's germline CDR1 is MNHEY and CDR2 SMNVEV (reference sequence). The CDR3 contains 18 residues. CDR3 coding DNA: TGTGCCAGCAGTTACAACCGACTAGCGGGAGGGTACACAGATACGCAGTATTTT. Amino acids: CASSYNRLAGGYTDTQYF.

The chain is built from TRBV11-2 and TRBJ1-4; 7 bases map to TRBD1. Per the germline V gene, CDR1 is SGHAT and CDR2 is FQNNGV. The CDR3 spans 15 residues. The junction had 3 bases not matched to a gene; V was cut back by 5 bases and J by 0 bases. The CDR3 loop reads CASSKQGSTNEKLFF. In DNA form, the CDR3 reads TGTGCCAGCAGCAAACAGGGGTCAACTAATGAAAAACTGTTTTTT.

This chain uses TRBV30 with TRBJ2-3; tentative D call: TRBD2 (5 bases). The V and J ends lost 8 bases and 5 bases respectively, with 17 bases between them. The germline gives CDR1 GTSNPN, CDR2 SVGIG (reference sequence). This CDR3 has 13 residues. The CDR3 spells CAQSGKGGDTQYF. CDR3 DNA: TGTGCCCAGAGCGGAAAGGGCGGAGATACGCAGTATTTT.

The V gene is TRBV4-3, the J gene TRBJ2-2; 8 positions match TRBD1. Germline values: CDR1 LGHNA, CDR2 YSLEER. The CDR3 covers 17 residues. After removal of 4 bases from V and 8 bases from J, the junction contained 15 bases not matched to a gene. Here the CDR3 reads CASSLAHLRGLEGELFF. CDR3 DNA: TGCGCCAGCAGCCTCGCGCACCTCAGGGGGCTGGAAGGGGAGCTGTTTTTT.

The V gene is TRBV6-5, the J gene TRBJ2-5; D gene unclear. Germline CDR1 MNHEY, CDR2 SVGAGI. V lost 2 bases and J lost 0, with 7 bases in between. The CDR3 sequence is 14 residues long. The CDR3 is CASSYNGDQETQYF. The CDR3 coding sequence is TGTGCCAGCAGTTACAATGGGGACCAAGAGACCCAGTACTTC.

The CDR3 DNA follows: TGTGCCAGTAGTATTGGGGCTGGGGCCAACGTCCTGACTTTC. It yields the protein CASSIGAGANVLTF. This chain links TRBV19 with TRBJ2-6; D remains unclear. With 3 bases removed from V and 2 bases from J, the gap between germline ends came to 5 bases. CDR3 length equals 14 residues. Germline V lookup: CDR1 LNHDA, CDR2 SQIVND (reference sequence).

Written as DNA, the CDR3 is TGTGCCGGTTCCTCCGGAAACTCTGGAAACACCATATATTTT. Its protein product is CAGSSGNSGNTIYF. The J gene is TRBJ1-3, the V gene TRBV2; the D is unclear. The germline CDR1 and CDR2 sequences are SNHLY and FYNNEI. The V end was cut by 11 bases, the J end by 0 bases, with 14 bases between. This CDR3 spans 14 amino acids.

This clone was seen just once. The CDR3 nucleotides read TGTGCCACCAGCAGAGATCGTTCCCGCGGGGCCCAGCATTTT. Amino acids: CATSRDRSRGAQHF. This chain uses TRBV15 with TRBJ1-5; D is uncertain. Germline CDR1 is LNHNV and CDR2 is YYDKDF (reference sequence). The CDR3 contains 14 residues. Trimming took off 0 bases at V and 11 bases at J, with 14 bases between the two ends.

The chain couples TRBV2 to TRBJ1-5, with D hard to call. Trimming shortened V by 3 bases and J by 0 bases, and 6 bases separated the two germline ends. Germline V lookup: CDR1 SNHLY, CDR2 FYNNEI. The CDR3 is 14 amino acids. In DNA, the CDR3 is TGTGCCAGCAGTGATGGAGTTAGCAATCAGCCCCAGCATTTT. Translation: CASSDGVSNQPQHF.

The chain carries TRBV7-8 and TRBJ1-5; 9 bases align to TRBD1. V shed 5 bases and J 6 bases; nucleotides not matched to a gene: 11. The CDR3 runs 16 residues. CDR1 and CDR2 (germline): SGHVS, FQNEAQ. This chain's CDR3 is CASSPFGTGRSQPQHF. As DNA, the CDR3 is TGTGCCAGCAGCCCTTTCGGGACAGGGCGAAGTCAGCCCCAGCATTTT.

The chain's CDR3 is CASSSGGGRTYNEQFF. CDR3 bases: TGTGCCAGCAGCTCTGGGGGGGGGAGAACCTACAATGAGCAGTTCTTC. This chain joins TRBV7-2 and TRBJ2-1; 7 bases fit TRBD2. The length of the CDR3 is 16 residues. Looked up from germline, CDR1 is SGHTA and CDR2 is FQGNSA. J gave up 2 bases and V 4 bases, and 8 bases lay outside the gene matches.

The genes are TRBV19 and TRBJ2-7; 7 bases match TRBD1. Germline trimming cut 4 bases from V and 5 bases from J; bases unmatched to any gene: 5. The CDR3 is made up of 13 amino acids. The germline CDR1 and CDR2 sequences are LNHDA and SQIVND (reference sequence). The CDR3 loop is CASSSRGIDEQYF. The CDR3 region has the DNA TGTGCCAGTAGTAGCAGGGGGATCGACGAGCAGTACTTC. Complete variable domain (other parts from reference TRBV19 and TRBJ2-7): DGGITQSPKYLFRKEGQNVTLSCEQNLNHDAMYWYRQDPGQGLRLIYYSQIVNDFQKGDIAEGYSVSREKKESFPLTVTSAQKNPTAFYLCASSSRGIDEQYFGPGTRLTVT.

CDR3 loop: CASSAWLAGDTQYF. The CDR3 DNA sequence: TGTGCCAGCAGTGCATGGCTAGCGGGGGATACGCAGTATTTT. This sequence joins TRBV2 and TRBJ2-3; 9 nucleotides match TRBD2. Germline CDR1 is SNHLY and CDR2 is FYNNEI. This CDR3 has 14 residues. With V trimmed by 4 bases and J by 6 bases, 5 bases remained unmatched.

CDR3 loop: CASSQGDRVGTEAFF. CDR3 DNA: TGCGCCAGCAGCCAGGGAGACAGGGTAGGGACTGAAGCTTTCTTT. The chain recombines TRBV4-3 with TRBJ1-1; TRBD1 matches at 7 bases. The CDR3 spans 15 residues. Germline trimming cut 3 bases from V and 5 bases from J; bases unmatched to any gene: 9. Per germline, CDR1 LGHNA and CDR2 YSLEER.

This clone appeared once. This chain joins TRBV9 and TRBJ2-3, with TRBD2 identical over 14 bases. CDR1 and CDR2 (germline): SGDLS, YYNGEE. There are 17 residues in the CDR3. After removal of 0 bases from V and 5 bases from J, the junction contained 5 bases not matched to a gene. CDR3 nucleotide sequence: TGTGCCAGCAGCGTAGAGACTAGCGGGGGGGCCATAGATACGCAGTATTTT. Its protein is CASSVETSGGAIDTQYF.

This clone was recorded a few times. The V and J genes are TRBV10-3 and TRBJ2-7; D may be TRBD1 (6 bases). Germline V gives CDR1 ENHRY, CDR2 SYGVKD. The CDR3 extends over 13 amino acids. V was trimmed by 1 base and J by 6 bases, leaving 10 bases between them. CDR3 nucleotide sequence: TGTGCCATCAGTGAGTATGAGGGGGTCGAGCAGTACTTC. The encoded protein is CAISEYEGVEQYF.

This sequence joins TRBV27 and TRBJ2-7; 8 bases are shared with TRBD1. Germline CDR1 MNHEY, CDR2 SMNVEV (reference sequence). The CDR3 contains 14 residues. With V trimmed by 6 bases and J by 3 bases, 7 bases remained unmatched. CDR3 residues: CASRQTGAIYEQYF. CDR3 coding DNA: TGTGCCAGCAGACAGACAGGGGCTATCTACGAGCAGTACTTC.

V is TRBV2 and J is TRBJ2-7; D is perhaps TRBD1 or TRBD2 (7 bases each). In germline, CDR1 is SNHLY, CDR2 FYNNEI. V shed 10 bases and J shed 6 bases, with 22 bases lying between them. The CDR3 has 14 amino acids. The CDR3 coding sequence is TGTGCCAAGACAGGGACTACCGAAGGGGCCGAGCAGTACTTC. This codes for CAKTGTTEGAEQYF. The whole variable domain, remainder taken from reference TRBV2 and TRBJ2-7, is EPEVTQTPSHQVTQMGQEVILRCVPISNHLYFYWYRQILGQKVEFLVSFYNNEISEKSEIFDDQFSVERPDGSNFTLKIRSTKLEDSAMYFCAKTGTTEGAEQYFGPGTRLTVT.

This clone came up once. The chain joins TRBV18 to TRBJ2-7; 9 bases map to TRBD1. The CDR3 contains 15 residues. The V segment lost 4 bases and the J segment 6 bases; nucleotides outside the gene matches: 10. CDR1 and CDR2 (germline): KGHSH, LQKENI. The CDR3 here is CASSQTGTGKFEQYF. CDR3 nucleotide sequence: TGTGCCAGCTCACAAACCGGGACAGGGAAGTTCGAGCAGTACTTC.

The chain is built from TRBV15 and TRBJ2-7; 9 nucleotides agree with TRBD2. Germline-derived CDR1 and CDR2 are LNHNV and YYDKDF (reference sequence). The V gene end was trimmed by 1 base and the J gene end by 3 bases; junction bases not matched to a gene: 7. This CDR3 has 16 amino acids. CDR3 nucleotide sequence: TGTGCCACCAGCAGAGCCTTTACAGCGGGAGGCTACGAGCAGTACTTC. It is translated as CATSRAFTAGGYEQYF.

The V call is TRBV27, the J call TRBJ2-5; perhaps TRBD2 as D (7 bases). Germline V gene sequence: CDR1 MNHEY, CDR2 SMNVEV (reference sequence). V was pared by 2 bases and J by 4 bases, with 20 bases between. The CDR3 extends over 17 amino acids. The CDR3 nucleotides are TGTGCCAGCAGTTTACGGGGGGCCGCCAGAAGAGGAGAGACCCAGTACTTC. Amino acid sequence: CASSLRGAARRGETQYF.

The V call is TRBV9, the J call TRBJ1-3; D ambiguous. Germline loops: CDR1 SGDLS, CDR2 YYNGEE. This CDR3 has 17 residues. Trimming removed 0 bases at V and 0 bases at J, with 13 bases between. The CDR3 DNA reads as TGTGCCAGCAGCGTAGAGCTTGGCGGGAGCTCTGGAAACACCATATATTTT. Encoded protein: CASSVELGGSSGNTIYF.